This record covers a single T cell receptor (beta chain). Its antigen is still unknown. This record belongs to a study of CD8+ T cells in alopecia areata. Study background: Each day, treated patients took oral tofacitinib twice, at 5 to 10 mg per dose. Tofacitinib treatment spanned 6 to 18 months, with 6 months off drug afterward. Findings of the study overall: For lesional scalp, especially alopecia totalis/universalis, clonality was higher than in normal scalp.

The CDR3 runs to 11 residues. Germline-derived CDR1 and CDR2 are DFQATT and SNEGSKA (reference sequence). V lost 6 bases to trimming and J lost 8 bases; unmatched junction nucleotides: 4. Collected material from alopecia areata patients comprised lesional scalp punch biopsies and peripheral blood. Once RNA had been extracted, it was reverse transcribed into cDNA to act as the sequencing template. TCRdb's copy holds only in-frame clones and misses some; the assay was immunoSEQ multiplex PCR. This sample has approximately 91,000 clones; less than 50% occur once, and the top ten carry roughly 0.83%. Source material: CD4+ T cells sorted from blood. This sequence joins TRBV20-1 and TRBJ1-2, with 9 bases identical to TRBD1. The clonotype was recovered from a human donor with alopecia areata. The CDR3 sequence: CSATGGAGYTF. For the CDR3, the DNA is TGCAGTGCAACAGGGGGCGCGGGCTACACCTTC.